One sample yielded the 26 T cell receptor beta chains listed below, sequenced in a study of shared clonotypes between healthy human individuals. Positive CCR7 selection of CD45RO-negative cells yielded the naive CD8 cells, and terminally differentiated effector memory CD45RA+ cells were excluded. TCRdb keeps only in-frame clones here, not all; method: immunoSEQ multiplex PCR. The table has about 2 million clones, roughly 94% seen once; the top ten hold 1% to 1.5%. Material: naive CD8+ T cells sorted from blood. The receptors here all came from a man younger than 35 in good health.

The V call is TRBV4-1, the J call TRBJ2-1, with 11 bases fitting TRBD2. Trimming at V came to 1 base and at J to 4 bases, leaving 3 bases not matched to a gene. The CDR3 contains 16 residues. Germline CDR1 is MGHRA and CDR2 is YSYEKL. CDR3 sequence reads: CASSQASGRFYNEQFF. The CDR3 DNA reads as TGCGCCAGCAGCCAAGCTAGCGGGAGGTTTTACAATGAGCAGTTCTTC.

This chain uses TRBV27 with TRBJ2-7, with TRBD2 matching 10 bases. The CDR3 consists of 16 residues. J lost 4 bases, V lost 4 bases, and 10 bases had no gene match. Germline lookup yields CDR1 MNHEY and CDR2 SMNVEV (reference sequence). The CDR3 sequence is CASSSNGASGRYEQYF. CDR3 in DNA: TGTGCCAGCAGTTCCAACGGGGCTAGCGGGAGATACGAGCAGTACTTC.

This chain uses TRBV10-3 with TRBJ2-7; 9 positions match TRBD1. This CDR3 is built from 20 residues. Germline trimming cut 6 bases from V and 2 bases from J; bases unmatched to any gene: 23. CDR1 and CDR2 (germline): ENHRY, SYGVKD. The CDR3 reads CAISDSKGLSGTGLPYEQYF. The CDR3 DNA reads as TGTGCCATCAGCGACTCCAAGGGGTTATCAGGGACAGGGCTACCCTACGAGCAGTACTTC.

V is TRBV5-4 and J is TRBJ2-7; 7 positions match TRBD2. In germline, CDR1 is SGHNT, CDR2 YYREEE (reference sequence). This CDR3 has 15 residues. J lost 4 bases, V lost 3 bases, and 10 bases had no gene match. CDR3 loop: CASSWRGSGVYEQYF. The CDR3 coding sequence is TGTGCCAGCAGCTGGCGGGGGTCTGGAGTATACGAGCAGTACTTC.

To note about this clone: Other nucleotide sequences in the sample specify the same CDR3. DNA of the CDR3: TGTGCCAGCAGCGTAGGTGGAGAGAGCTATGGCTACACCTTC. It is translated as CASSVGGESYGYTF. The V and J genes are TRBV9 and TRBJ1-2, with D uncertain. The CDR3 extends over 14 amino acids. V was cut by 0 bases and J by 4 bases, with 10 bases left in between. Per the germline V gene, CDR1 is SGDLS and CDR2 is YYNGEE.

This chain links TRBV5-6 with TRBJ1-2; weak D call: TRBD1 (6 bases). The CDR3 consists of 13 residues. Germline CDR1 and CDR2: SGHDT and YYEEEE. The V end was cut by 0 bases, the J end by 6 bases, with 9 bases between. The CDR3 sequence is CASSLGGGHGYTF. CDR3 in DNA: TGTGCCAGCAGCTTGGGAGGGGGTCATGGCTACACCTTC.

The J gene is TRBJ2-7, the V gene TRBV29-1; 7 nucleotides agree with TRBD1. Trimming at V came to 7 bases and at J to 3 bases, leaving 12 bases not matched to a gene. This CDR3 is 14 amino acids long. CDR1 and CDR2 from the germline V gene are SQVTM and ANQGSEA. The CDR3 bases are TGCAGCGCCACAAGGACAGGATTAAGCTACGAGCAGTACTTC. This encodes CSATRTGLSYEQYF.

The chain employs TRBV4-1 and TRBJ2-7; no firm D call. Germline V gene lookup returns CDR1 MGHRA and CDR2 YSYEKL. The length of the CDR3 is 14 residues. V was cut by 1 base and J by 6 bases, with 13 bases left in between. CDR3 loop: CASSQVGLSGEQYF. The DNA of the CDR3 is TGCGCCAGCAGCCAAGTAGGTCTCTCTGGCGAGCAGTACTTC.

Comment on this clone: Its ends do not fully match the called genes, so a read error is possible. DNA of the CDR3: TGCGCCAGCAGCCAAGATCTGATCCCTCCGGTCTTC. It specifies CASSQDLIPPVF. The V gene is TRBV4-3, the J gene TRBJ2-1; D is ambiguous. The CDR3 has 12 amino acids. Germline assignment: CDR1 LGHNA and CDR2 YSLEER.

In this sample, this clone turned up once. The rearrangement links TRBV9 to TRBJ2-3, with 8 bases identical to TRBD1. V lost 2 bases to trimming and J lost 4 bases; unmatched junction nucleotides: 6. The CDR3 covers 15 residues. Germline-derived CDR1 and CDR2 are SGDLS and YYNGEE. The CDR3 reads CASSVPDREADTQYF. Written as DNA, the CDR3 is TGTGCCAGCAGCGTTCCGGACAGGGAAGCAGATACGCAGTATTTT.

The gene calls are TRBV11-2 and TRBJ2-1; 10 bases match TRBD2. This CDR3 comprises 16 residues. V gave up 7 bases and J gave up 4 bases; unmatched junction bases: 10. From germline, CDR1 is SGHAT and CDR2 FQNNGV. CDR3 in amino acids: CASTTLAGETYNEQFF. The CDR3 coding sequence is TGTGCCAGCACCACTCTAGCGGGAGAAACTTACAATGAGCAGTTCTTC.

A remark on this clone: Other DNA sequences of this sample code for an identical CDR3. This chain joins TRBV4-1 and TRBJ1-1; no clear D gene. This CDR3 is 14 amino acids long. V lost 0 bases and J lost 1, with 6 bases in between. From germline, CDR1 is MGHRA and CDR2 YSYEKL. The CDR3 loop is CASSQDPENTEAFF. CDR3 in DNA: TGCGCCAGCAGCCAAGATCCCGAGAACACTGAAGCTTTCTTT.

As regards this clone: This same CDR3 is encoded by further DNA sequences in the sample. The rearrangement links TRBV28 to TRBJ2-2; D might be TRBD2 (5 bases). The CDR3 spans 14 residues. From germline, CDR1 is MDHEN and CDR2 SYDVKM. V lost 6 bases and J 2 bases, leaving 10 bases between the germline ends. For the CDR3, the DNA is TGTGCCAGCAGCCTGGGAGTTAACACCGGGGAGCTGTTTTTT. Translation gives CASSLGVNTGELFF.

V usage is TRBV6-5 and J usage is TRBJ2-7, with TRBD1 matching over 7 bases. This CDR3 comprises 12 residues. After removal of 6 bases from V and 6 bases from J, the junction contained 5 bases not matched to a gene. From germline, CDR1 is MNHEY and CDR2 SVGAGI. CDR3 nucleotides: TGTGCCAGCAGAGACAGGGTCCGCGAGCAGTACTTC. It specifies CASRDRVREQYF.

The chain is built from TRBV28 and TRBJ1-1, with TRBD1 matching over 8 bases. After removal of 0 bases from V and 0 bases from J, the junction contained 6 bases not matched to a gene. The CDR3 is made up of 17 amino acids. Germline assignment: CDR1 MDHEN and CDR2 SYDVKM. The CDR3 is CASSLWGQVTMNTEAFF. CDR3 DNA sequence: TGTGCCAGCAGTTTATGGGGACAGGTTACTATGAACACTGAAGCTTTCTTT. The whole variable domain, remainder taken from reference TRBV28 and TRBJ1-1, is DVKVTQSSRYLVKRTGEKVFLECVQDMDHENMFWYRQDPGLGLRLIYFSYDVKMKEKGDIPEGYSVSREKKERFSLILESASTNQTSMYLCASSLWGQVTMNTEAFFGQGTRLTVV.

This chain's CDR3 is CASSWGHSGNTEAFF. The CDR3 DNA follows: TGCGCCAGCAGCTGGGGACATAGTGGGAACACTGAAGCTTTCTTT. The V and J genes are TRBV5-1 and TRBJ1-1, with D possibly being TRBD1 (6 bases). The V and J ends lost 3 bases and 1 base respectively, with 13 bases between them. Germline values: CDR1 SGHRS, CDR2 YFSETQ. This CDR3 has 15 amino acids. Combining the CDR3 with reference TRBV5-1 and TRBJ1-1 gives the whole variable domain KAGVTQTPRYLIKTRGQQVTLSCSPISGHRSVSWYQQTPGQGLQFLFEYFSETQRNKGNFPGRFSGRQFSNSRSEMNVSTLELGDSALYLCASSWGHSGNTEAFFGQGTRLTVV.

V is TRBV4-1 and J is TRBJ1-2; the D gene is possibly TRBD1 (5 bases). Trimming stripped 1 base from V and 4 bases from J, with 10 bases between. The CDR3 covers 14 residues. CDR1 is MGHRA, CDR2 YSYEKL, per germline. This CDR3 reads CASSQVGGIYGYTF. CDR3 in DNA: TGCGCCAGCAGCCAAGTGGGGGGAATCTATGGCTACACCTTC.

J is TRBJ2-7 and V is TRBV6-5; D remains ambiguous. The CDR3 length is 14 residues. V lost 5 bases and J 0 bases, leaving 11 bases between the germline ends. Per the germline V gene, CDR1 is MNHEY and CDR2 is SVGAGI. The CDR3 sequence: CASSLGWGSYEQYF. The CDR3 DNA follows: TGTGCCAGCAGTCTTGGGTGGGGCTCCTACGAGCAGTACTTC.

The chain employs TRBV11-2 and TRBJ2-7; 7 nucleotides agree with TRBD2. The germline V gene has CDR1 SGHAT and CDR2 FQNNGV. The CDR3 covers 16 residues. With V trimmed by 0 bases and J by 2 bases, 7 bases remained unmatched. The CDR3 nucleotides read TGTGCCAGCAGCTTAGATCTCCTAGCGGAGACCTACGAGCAGTACTTC. This gives the protein CASSLDLLAETYEQYF.

The chain links TRBV4-1 to TRBJ2-7, with 7 bases that match TRBD2. The CDR3 length is 18 residues. Trimming at V came to 0 bases and at J to 0 bases, leaving 11 bases not matched to a gene. Germline CDR1 and CDR2: MGHRA and YSYEKL. This CDR3 is CASSQESVRAGPSYEQYF. The CDR3 bases are TGCGCCAGCAGCCAAGAAAGTGTGAGAGCGGGGCCCTCCTACGAGCAGTACTTC.

The chain joins TRBV2 to TRBJ2-7, with D possibly being TRBD1 or TRBD2 (6 bases each). The length of the CDR3 is 13 residues. CDR1 is SNHLY and CDR2 is FYNNEI in the germline V gene. V lost 8 bases to trimming and J lost 2 bases, with 13 bases between them. The CDR3 loop reads CASEGDSTYEQYF. CDR3 bases: TGTGCCAGCGAGGGGGACTCCACCTACGAGCAGTACTTC.

This chain connects TRBV9 to TRBJ2-7; the match to TRBD1 covers 8 bases. The trim removed 3 bases at V and 4 bases at J, leaving 9 bases unmatched. The CDR3 has 15 amino acids. CDR1 is SGDLS, CDR2 YYNGEE, per germline. CDR3 sequence (DNA): TGTGCCAGCAGCGCCGATCCAGGGGGCGGTTACGAGCAGTACTTC. Its translation: CASSADPGGGYEQYF.

Worth noting for this clone: The sample has other DNA sequences that encode this CDR3 too. The V and J genes are TRBV18 and TRBJ1-1, with D hard to call. Trimming took 3 bases from V and 1 from J, leaving 3 bases between them. The CDR3 extends over 12 amino acids. Germline lookup yields CDR1 KGHSH and CDR2 LQKENI. The CDR3 coding sequence is TGTGCCAGCTCACCTGAGAACACTGAAGCTTTCTTT. Translating gives CASSPENTEAFF.

Comments on this clone: At the DNA level, this CDR3 is encoded by other sequences in the same sample as well. V gene TRBV30 combines with J gene TRBJ1-5, with 8 bases aligning to TRBD1. The germline gives CDR1 GTSNPN, CDR2 SVGIG (reference sequence). The trim removed 4 bases at V and 2 bases at J, leaving 4 bases unmatched. CDR3 length: 14 amino acids. CDR3 DNA: TGTGCCTGGACTCCGGGACAGGGCAATCAGCCCCAGCATTTT. The encoded protein is CAWTPGQGNQPQHF.

The chain combines TRBV30 with TRBJ1-5; 7 bases align to TRBD1. Germline V CDR1 and CDR2: GTSNPN, SVGIG (reference sequence). CDR3 length: 15 residues. J gave up 4 bases and V 3 bases, and 9 bases lay outside the gene matches. CDR3 nucleotide sequence: TGTGCCTGGAGCCCCGGGACAGCGGGTAATCAGCCCCAGCATTTT. It encodes CAWSPGTAGNQPQHF.

The table lists this clone with a few counts. V is TRBV28 and J is TRBJ1-6; tentative D call: TRBD1 (5 bases). The V gene's germline CDR1 is MDHEN and CDR2 SYDVKM. CDR3 size: 12 residues. Trimming stripped 3 bases from V and 12 bases from J, with 9 bases between. In nucleotides, the CDR3 is TGTGCCAGCAGTTTTCGGGGGATACCCCTCCACTTT. Its translation: CASSFRGIPLHF. Variable domain in full (rest from reference TRBV28 and TRBJ1-6): DVKVTQSSRYLVKRTGEKVFLECVQDMDHENMFWYRQDPGLGLRLIYFSYDVKMKEKGDIPEGYSVSREKKERFSLILESASTNQTSMYLCASSFRGIPLHFGNGTRLTVT.